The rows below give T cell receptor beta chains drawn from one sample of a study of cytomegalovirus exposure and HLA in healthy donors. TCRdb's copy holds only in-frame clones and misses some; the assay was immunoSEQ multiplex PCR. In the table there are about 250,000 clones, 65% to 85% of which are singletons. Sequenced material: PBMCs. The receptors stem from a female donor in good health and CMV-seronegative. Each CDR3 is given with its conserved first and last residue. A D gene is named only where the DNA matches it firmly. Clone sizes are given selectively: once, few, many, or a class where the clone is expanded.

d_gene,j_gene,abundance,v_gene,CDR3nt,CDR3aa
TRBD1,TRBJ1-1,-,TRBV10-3,TGTGCCATCAGTACTACAGGGGGCGCTGAAGCTTTCTTT,CAISTTGGAEAFF
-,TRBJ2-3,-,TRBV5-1,TGCGCCAGCAGCTTAACGGGATTGGGCACAGATACGCAGTATTTT,CASSLTGLGTDTQYF
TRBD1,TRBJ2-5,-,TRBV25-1,TGTGCCAGCAGTGAAAACAAGGGGGCGGGAGAGACCCAGTACTTC,CASSENKGAGETQYF
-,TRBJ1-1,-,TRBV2,TGTGCCAGCAGGGGGAGGAACACTGAAGCTTTCTTT,CASRGRNTEAFF
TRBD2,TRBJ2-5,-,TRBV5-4,TGTGCCAGCAGCTTGGGACTAGCGCCCGCCGGGCAAGAGACCCAGTACTTC,CASSLGLAPAGQETQYF
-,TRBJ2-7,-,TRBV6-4,TGTGCCAGCAGTGACTCTTGCGGGGCCTACGAGCAGTACTTC,CASSDSCGAYEQYF
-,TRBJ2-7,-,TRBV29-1,TGCAGCGTTGGGCGGGCAACGTCCTACGAGCAGTACTTC,CSVGRATSYEQYF
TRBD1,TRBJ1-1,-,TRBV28,TGTGCCAGCAGTTGGGGGTCAGGGGGTTCGGGAGCTTTCTTT,CASSWGSGGSGAFF
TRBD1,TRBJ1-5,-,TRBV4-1,TGCGCCAGCAGCCGGACAGGGAGGCTCGACAATCAGCCCCAGCATTTT,CASSRTGRLDNQPQHF
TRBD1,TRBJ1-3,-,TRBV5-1,TGCGCCAGCAGCTCATATCCGGGACAGGGGAACGGAAACACCATATATTTT,CASSSYPGQGNGNTIYF
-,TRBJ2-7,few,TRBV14,TGTGCCAGCAGCCAGCGAGGTAACTACGAGCAGTACTTC,CASSQRGNYEQYF
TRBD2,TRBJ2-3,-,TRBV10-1,TGCGCCAGCAGTGGGGTAGCGGGAGGAAAAGATACGCAGTATTTT,CASSGVAGGKDTQYF
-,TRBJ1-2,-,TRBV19,TGTGCCAGTACCAGAGACAGGTCGGACTACACCTTC,CASTRDRSDYTF
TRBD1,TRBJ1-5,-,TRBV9,TGTGCCAGCAGCGGAAGGGGACAGCCCAATCAGCCCCAGCATTTT,CASSGRGQPNQPQHF
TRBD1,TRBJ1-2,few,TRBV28,TGTGCCAGCGAACGGGACAGGGGAGATGGCTACACCTTC,CASERDRGDGYTF
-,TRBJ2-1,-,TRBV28,TGTGCCAGCACTAGCGCCGATGAGCAGTTCTTC,CASTSADEQFF
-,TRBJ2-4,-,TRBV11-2,TGTGCCAGCAGCTTTTTTTCGGGACTAGCCAAAAACATTCAGTACTTC,CASSFFSGLAKNIQYF
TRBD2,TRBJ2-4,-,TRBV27,TGTGCCAGCAGTGTAGGACTAGCGGGGGGACCGGCCAAAAACATTCAGTACTTC,CASSVGLAGGPAKNIQYF
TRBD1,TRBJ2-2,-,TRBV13,TGTGCCAGCAGCTTAGAGGGACAGGGGAACACCGGGGAGCTGTTTTTT,CASSLEGQGNTGELFF
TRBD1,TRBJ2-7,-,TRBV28,TGTGCCAGTCACGTTCCGGGACAGTCCTACGAGCAGTACTTC,CASHVPGQSYEQYF
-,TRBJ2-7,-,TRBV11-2,TGTGCCAGCAGCTTAGGACTTGTACTGGGGAGCTCCTACGAGCAGTACTTC,CASSLGLVLGSSYEQYF
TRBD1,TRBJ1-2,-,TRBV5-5,TGTGCCAGCAGCGCAATCGACAGGGAGGATGGCTACACCTTC,CASSAIDREDGYTF
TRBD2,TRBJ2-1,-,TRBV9,TGTGCCAGCACCGACCGTGGGGGGCTAGCGGGGCCTAATGAGCAGTTCTTC,CASTDRGGLAGPNEQFF
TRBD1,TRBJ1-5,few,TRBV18,TGTGCCAGCTCACCGAAGGACAGGGGTGACCAGCCCCAGCATTTT,CASSPKDRGDQPQHF
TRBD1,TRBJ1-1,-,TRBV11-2,TGTGCCAGCAGCCCACCGACAGGGTGGATGCCTGAAGCTTTCTTT,CASSPPTGWMPEAFF
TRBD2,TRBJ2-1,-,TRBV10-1,TGCGCCAGCAGTGAGTCAGTGGGACTAGCGGGTATTCTTTGGTTCTTC,CASSESVGLAGILWFF
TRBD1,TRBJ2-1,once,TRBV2,TGTGCCAGCAGTGGCGACGGACAGGGCGAGCAGTTCTTC,CASSGDGQGEQFF
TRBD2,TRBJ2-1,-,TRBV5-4,TGTGCCAGCAGCTCTGACGGGAGGGCCGGGGATGAGCAGTTCTTC,CASSSDGRAGDEQFF